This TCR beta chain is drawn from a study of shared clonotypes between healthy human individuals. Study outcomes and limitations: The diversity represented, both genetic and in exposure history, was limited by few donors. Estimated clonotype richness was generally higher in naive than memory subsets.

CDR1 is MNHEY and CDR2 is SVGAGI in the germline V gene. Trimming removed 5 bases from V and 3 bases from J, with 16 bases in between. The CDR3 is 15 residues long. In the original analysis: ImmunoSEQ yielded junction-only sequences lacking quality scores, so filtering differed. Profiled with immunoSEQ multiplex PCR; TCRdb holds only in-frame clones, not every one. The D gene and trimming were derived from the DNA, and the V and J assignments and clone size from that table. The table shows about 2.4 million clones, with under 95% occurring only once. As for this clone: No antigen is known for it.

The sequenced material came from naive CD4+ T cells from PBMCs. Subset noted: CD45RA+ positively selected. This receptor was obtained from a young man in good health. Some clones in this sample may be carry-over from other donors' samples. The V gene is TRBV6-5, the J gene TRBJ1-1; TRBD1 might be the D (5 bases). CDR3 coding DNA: TGTGCCAGCAGTAATCCGGGACGGAGATACACTGAAGCTTTCTTT. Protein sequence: CASSNPGRRYTEAFF.